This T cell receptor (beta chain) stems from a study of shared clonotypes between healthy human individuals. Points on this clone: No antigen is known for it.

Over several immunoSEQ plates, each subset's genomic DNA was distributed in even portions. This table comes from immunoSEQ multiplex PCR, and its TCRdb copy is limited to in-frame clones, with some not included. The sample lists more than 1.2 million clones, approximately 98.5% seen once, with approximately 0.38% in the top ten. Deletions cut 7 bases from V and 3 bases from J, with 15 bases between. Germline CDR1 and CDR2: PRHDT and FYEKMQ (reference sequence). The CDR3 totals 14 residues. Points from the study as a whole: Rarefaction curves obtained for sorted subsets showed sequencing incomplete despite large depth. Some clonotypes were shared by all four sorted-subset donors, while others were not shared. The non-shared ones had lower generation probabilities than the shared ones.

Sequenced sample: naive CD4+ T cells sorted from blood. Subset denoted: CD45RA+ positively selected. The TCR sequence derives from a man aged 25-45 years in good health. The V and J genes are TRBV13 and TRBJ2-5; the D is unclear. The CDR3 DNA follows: TGTGCCAGCACTCGGGTGATGGCCAAAGAGACCCAGTACTTC. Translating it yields CASTRVMAKETQYF. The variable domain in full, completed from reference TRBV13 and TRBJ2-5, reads AAGVIQSPRHLIKEKRETATLKCYPIPRHDTVYWYQQGPGQDPQFLISFYEKMQSDKGSIPDRFSAQQFSDYHSELNMSSLELGDSALYFCASTRVMAKETQYFGPGTRLLVL.